These 29 T cell receptor beta chains originate from one sample sequenced in a study of T cells in Graves' hyperthyroidism and ophthalmopathy. TCR beta CDR3 regions were amplified from RNA transcripts. With the HTBI primer set, the TCR CDR3 went through a first round of RT-PCR. MiXCR, run by TCRdb on the multiplex PCR reads, gives a single entry per CDR3 protein. The sample has a few hundred thousand distinct CDR3 sequences, 15% to 18% seen once. The sample was blood. Receptor source: a woman in her 30s with Graves' hyperthyroidism.

This clonotype was detected ten times or more. V usage is TRBV6-2 or TRBV6-3 and J usage is TRBJ1-2; 7 nucleotides line up with TRBD1. Losses at the gene ends were 2 bases for V and 1 base for J; bases not matched to a gene: 4. Germline V gene data show CDR1 as MNHEY and CDR2 as SVGEGT. This CDR3 spans 15 amino acids. CDR3 sequence (DNA): TGTGCCAGCAGTTACGGGGGACAGAATAACTATGGCTACACCTTC. Protein sequence: CASSYGGQNNYGYTF.

This clonotype occurred many times. The chain links TRBV24-1 to TRBJ2-1; 8 bases align to TRBD2. The V gene end was trimmed by 6 bases and the J gene end by 4 bases; junction bases not matched to a gene: 7. The length of the CDR3 is 15 residues. CDR1 and CDR2 from the germline V gene are KGHDR and SFDVKD. The CDR3 region has the DNA TGTGCCACCAGTAACGGGAGGGCCAGATACAATGAGCAGTTCTTC. Its protein product is CATSNGRARYNEQFF.

This rearrangement joins TRBV12-3 or TRBV12-4 to TRBJ2-2, with D perhaps matching TRBD1 (7 bases). With 3 bases removed from V and 5 bases from J, the gap between germline ends came to 13 bases. This CDR3 has 15 amino acids. The DNA for the CDR3 is TGTGCCAGCAGTTTTGCCAGGGGGAGGACCGGGGAGCTGTTTTTT. It codes for CASSFARGRTGELFF.

This clonotype was observed once. This may stem from a read error, because a much larger clone lies one nucleotide away. V usage is TRBV28 and J usage is TRBJ2-3; no firm D call. Germline-derived CDR1 and CDR2 are MDHEN and SYDVKM. This CDR3 has 13 amino acids. V lost 1 base and J 8 bases, leaving 10 bases between the germline ends. CDR3 DNA: TGTGCCAGCAGTTTATACGAGGAAGGTACGCAGTATTTT. Protein product: CASSLYEEGTQYF.

This clonotype was recorded many times. This rearrangement joins TRBV12-3 or TRBV12-4 to TRBJ1-1, with 11 positions matching TRBD1. The CDR3 length is 14 residues. V lost 7 bases, J lost 3 bases, and 4 bases stayed unmatched. CDR3 sequence reads: CASTKGQGDTEAFF. CDR3 coding DNA: TGTGCCAGCACCAAGGGACAGGGGGACACTGAAGCTTTCTTT.

This clonotype was picked up a small number of times. The J gene is TRBJ2-7, the V gene TRBV28, with 9 positions matching TRBD1. In germline, CDR1 is MDHEN, CDR2 SYDVKM. CDR3 size: 15 residues. V lost 3 bases and J lost 6; bases outside the gene matches: 9. CDR3 sequence (DNA): TGTGCCAGCAGTTTGGGGGACAGGGTAAGACTCGAGCAGTACTTC. This sequence encodes CASSLGDRVRLEQYF.

V and J are TRBV14 and TRBJ1-1, with D uncertain. Trimming shortened V by 2 bases and J by 6 bases, and 16 bases separated the two germline ends. This CDR3 has 15 amino acids. Germline V lookup: CDR1 SGHDN, CDR2 FVKESK. The CDR3 sequence: CASSQTGSQRPEAFF. The CDR3 DNA follows: TGTGCCAGCAGCCAAACGGGTTCCCAAAGGCCTGAAGCTTTCTTT.

This clonotype occurred a few times. This clone may be a read error of a much larger clone one base away. This chain uses TRBV28 with TRBJ2-1, with 10 bases fitting TRBD2. The CDR3 is 18 residues long. Germline CDR1 is MDHEN and CDR2 is SYDVKM. CDR3 protein: CVSSHRWVASGSPSEQFF. In DNA form, the CDR3 reads TGTGTCAGCAGCCACCGTTGGGTTGCTAGCGGGAGCCCCAGTGAGCAGTTCTTC.

In this sample, this clonotype turned up a few times. The gene calls are TRBV20-1 and TRBJ2-3; D call uncertain. Between the trimmed V and J ends, which lost 0 bases and 0 bases, there was a span of 13 bases. The CDR3 sequence is 16 residues long. Looked up from germline, CDR1 is DFQATT and CDR2 is SNEGSKA (reference sequence). CDR3 coding DNA: TGCAGTGCTAGAGATGATTCGGAAAGAAGCACAGATACGCAGTATTTT. As protein: CSARDDSERSTDTQYF.

This clonotype was counted many times. This sequence joins TRBV6-2 or TRBV6-3 and TRBJ2-3; D might be TRBD1 or TRBD2, each matching 6 bases. The CDR3 is made up of 19 amino acids. Looked up from germline, CDR1 is MNHEY and CDR2 is SVGEGT. V lost 6 bases, J lost 0 bases, and 25 bases lay in between. The CDR3 DNA reads as TGTGCCAGCAGGACAGTTACAGGGAGGACCAAGTCTAGCACAGATACGCAGTATTTT. Its protein product is CASRTVTGRTKSSTDTQYF.

V gene TRBV7-9 combines with J gene TRBJ2-2; D uncertain. The germline V gene encodes CDR1 SEHNR and CDR2 FQNEAQ (reference sequence). V was clipped by 1 base and J by 6 bases, with 12 bases between them. The CDR3 runs to 15 residues. The CDR3 is CASSLEFGRAGELFF. CDR3 in DNA: TGTGCCAGCAGCTTAGAGTTTGGAAGGGCCGGGGAGCTGTTTTTT.

This clonotype was counted a few times. The chain is built from TRBV19 and TRBJ1-2; D perhaps matches TRBD1 (6 bases). The CDR3 is 13 residues long. Trimming cost V 4 bases and J 6 bases, with 12 bases left between them. Germline values: CDR1 LNHDA, CDR2 SQIVND (reference sequence). The CDR3 reads CASSNDRTNGYTF. The CDR3 DNA reads as TGTGCCAGTAGTAATGACAGGACGAATGGCTACACCTTC.

There are many counts of this clonotype. This chain connects TRBV10-3 to TRBJ2-3; 8 bases map to TRBD1. With 5 bases clipped from V and 6 bases from J, the junction kept 7 bases outside the gene matches. The CDR3 is 14 amino acids. Germline V gives CDR1 ENHRY, CDR2 SYGVKD. The CDR3 sequence: CAISRGTGQDTQYF. DNA for the CDR3: TGTGCCATCAGTCGAGGGACAGGACAGGATACGCAGTATTTT.

J is TRBJ1-5 and V is TRBV27, with TRBD1 matching over 9 bases. Germline CDR1 is MNHEY and CDR2 is SMNVEV (reference sequence). J lost 4 bases, V lost 5 bases, and 6 bases had no gene match. The CDR3 contains 15 residues. CDR3 loop: CASSSFGTGNQPQHF. The CDR3 DNA reads TGTGCCAGCAGTAGCTTCGGGACAGGGAATCAGCCCCAGCATTTT.

The sample holds many counts of this clonotype. The chain is built from TRBV6-1 and TRBJ2-1; maybe TRBD1 (5 bases). The CDR3 sequence is 16 residues long. CDR1 is MNHNS and CDR2 is SASEGT in the germline V gene. Trimming left V 4 bases short and J 0 bases short, with 13 bases between. CDR3 amino acids: CASSGVRQNSYNEQFF. Written as DNA, the CDR3 is TGTGCCAGCAGTGGAGTTCGACAGAACTCCTACAATGAGCAGTTCTTC.

This clonotype has just a few counts. The chain couples TRBV20-1 to TRBJ2-1; 7 bases fit TRBD2. Germline V lookup: CDR1 DFQATT, CDR2 SNEGSKA (reference sequence). CDR3 length: 14 amino acids. Losses at the gene ends were 6 bases for V and 5 bases for J; bases not matched to a gene: 10. The DNA for the CDR3 is TGCAGTGCCCGCCAGCCTAGCGGTAACAATGAGCAGTTCTTC. Translation gives CSARQPSGNNEQFF.

This clonotype occurred once. This chain links TRBV12-5 with TRBJ2-3, with TRBD2 matching over 9 bases. The V gene's germline CDR1 is LGHNT and CDR2 FRNRAP. V lost 6 bases, J lost 0 bases, and 7 bases stayed unmatched. The CDR3 is made up of 16 amino acids. CDR3 DNA: TGTGCTAGTGGGACTAGCGGATCAACTAGCACAGATACGCAGTATTTT. Amino acid sequence: CASGTSGSTSTDTQYF. Full variable domain (missing parts from reference TRBV12-5 and TRBJ2-3): DARVTQTPRHKVTEMGQEVTMRCQPILGHNTVFWYRQTMMQGLELLAYFRNRAPLDDSGMPKDRFSAEMPDATLATLKIQPSEPRDSAVYFCASGTSGSTSTDTQYFGPGTRLTVL.

Comment on this clonotype: The germline gene is not matched at one end of the junction; a read error may be the cause. The genes are TRBV4-1 and TRBJ2-7; perhaps TRBD1 as D (5 bases). The CDR3 contains 14 residues. CDR1 and CDR2 (germline): MGHRA, YSYEKL. CDR3 in amino acids: CASSQAGKNYEQYF. The CDR3 nucleotides are TGTGCCAGCAGCCAAGCAGGGAAGAACTACGAGCAGTACTTC.

The CDR3 region has the DNA TGTGCCAGCAGTGGGGGGACAGTTAGCAATCAGCCCCAGCATTTT. Protein product: CASSGGTVSNQPQHF. The chain combines TRBV6-1 with TRBJ1-5; 7 bases line up with TRBD1. The V and J ends lost 4 bases and 0 bases, in that order; junction bases with no gene match: 3. Germline V gene data show CDR1 as MNHNS and CDR2 as SASEGT. The CDR3 runs to 15 residues.

This clonotype was observed a few times. The chain combines TRBV19 with TRBJ2-1; 8 bases agree with TRBD2. This CDR3 contains 17 residues. Germline lookup yields CDR1 LNHDA and CDR2 SQIVND (reference sequence). The junction had 9 bases not matched to a gene; V was cut back by 0 bases and J by 5 bases. In DNA, the CDR3 is TGTGCCAGTAGTATAGATCCCCAGCGGGGGACTAACAATGAGCAGTTCTTC. It specifies CASSIDPQRGTNNEQFF.

This clonotype was observed a single time. Since a much larger clone is just one base distant, this may be a read error. The V and J genes are TRBV20-1 and TRBJ2-7; D gene uncertain. The CDR3 covers 12 residues. The V end lost 4 bases, the J end lost 8 bases, and 15 bases lay between the germline ends. The germline V gene has CDR1 DFQATT and CDR2 SNEGSKA (reference sequence). The CDR3 here is CSATGAVYKQYF. DNA of the CDR3: TGCAGTGCTACGGGCGCTGTTTACAAGCAGTACTTC.

This CDR3 is CASSMSGSSYEQYF. The CDR3 DNA sequence: TGTGCCAGTAGTATGAGCGGGTCCTCCTACGAGCAGTACTTC. The J gene is TRBJ2-7, the V gene TRBV19; possibly TRBD2 for D (6 bases). The CDR3 covers 14 residues. Germline V CDR1 and CDR2: LNHDA, SQIVND (reference sequence). The V end was cut by 3 bases, the J end by 0 bases, with 9 bases between.

The J gene is TRBJ2-6, the V gene TRBV4-2, with D perhaps given as TRBD1 or TRBD2 (7 bases each). Germline values: CDR1 LGHNA, CDR2 YNFKEQ. V lost 5 bases to trimming and J lost 0 bases, with 17 bases between them. The CDR3 sequence is 18 residues long. The CDR3: CASSGGDSDYSGANVLTF. CDR3 DNA sequence: TGTGCCAGCAGCGGGGGGGACAGCGACTACTCTGGGGCCAACGTCCTGACTTTC.

The J gene is TRBJ2-1, the V gene TRBV2; TRBD2 agrees at 10 bases. CDR3 length equals 14 residues. Germline-derived CDR1 and CDR2 are SNHLY and FYNNEI. After removal of 7 bases from V and 8 bases from J, the junction contained 8 bases not matched to a gene. The CDR3 DNA reads as TGTGCCAGCATGGGTGGGCTAGCGGGAGATGAGCAGTTCTTC. Amino acid sequence: CASMGGLAGDEQFF.

This clonotype was counted only a few times. V and J are TRBV6-1 and TRBJ1-6; D may be TRBD1 (6 bases). The V and J ends lost 8 bases and 6 bases respectively, with 26 bases between them. Germline CDR1 is MNHNS and CDR2 is SASEGT. The CDR3 is 18 residues long. The CDR3 protein is CASCLHWDIQGSNSPLHF. CDR3 DNA: TGTGCCAGCTGCCTTCATTGGGACATTCAAGGCAGTAATTCACCCCTCCACTTT.

V and J are TRBV24-1 and TRBJ2-1; D uncertain. V gave up 8 bases and J gave up 7 bases, with 14 bases separating them. This CDR3 is 13 amino acids long. Per the germline V gene, CDR1 is KGHDR and CDR2 is SFDVKD. The DNA for the CDR3 is TGTGCCACCATGGACCACATTGGTAATGAGCAGTTCTTC. Translation: CATMDHIGNEQFF.

This clonotype has a single count. The chain links TRBV6-2 or TRBV6-3 to TRBJ1-1, with TRBD1 as a possible D gene (5 bases). Germline lookup yields CDR1 MNHEY and CDR2 SVGEGT. This CDR3 has 13 residues. Trimming removed 10 bases at V and 4 bases at J, with 16 bases between. CDR3 protein: CATRQRGSTEAFF. As DNA, the CDR3 is TGTGCCACTCGTCAGAGGGGCAGCACTGAAGCTTTCTTT.

This clonotype occurred a few times. CDR3 nucleotides: TGTGCCAGCAGCTTACCGCTCCTTGGGACTGAAGCTTTCTTT. Encoded protein: CASSLPLLGTEAFF. V is TRBV7-9 and J is TRBJ1-1; D gene unclear. The CDR3 totals 14 residues. The V end lost 2 bases, the J end lost 5 bases, and 12 bases lay between the germline ends. Germline V gene sequence: CDR1 SEHNR, CDR2 FQNEAQ (reference sequence).

Many counts were recorded for this clonotype. The CDR3 DNA reads as TGTGCCAGCAGTTACCCGGGAAACTACAATGAGCAGTTCTTC. Residues: CASSYPGNYNEQFF. The V and J genes are TRBV6-6 and TRBJ2-1; the D gene is possibly TRBD2 (5 bases). V lost 2 bases, J lost 3 bases, and 8 bases lay in between. CDR3 length equals 14 residues. Germline-derived CDR1 and CDR2 are MNHNY and SVGAGI (reference sequence).